This T cell receptor (beta chain) was documented in a study of response to subunit inactivated influenza vaccine. Germline V gene lookup returns CDR1 SGHTA and CDR2 FQGTGA. This CDR3 contains 16 residues. There are a few counts of this clonotype. Its specificity is not known. One end of the junction is discordant with germline, which a read error may explain. General study points: The authors put forward the suggestion that each seasonal influenza vaccination may bring in only a limited number of new T cells.

TCRdb recomputed calls from the RT-PCR reads with MiXCR, one row per CDR3 protein. The data contain about 240,000 distinct CDR3 sequences, 9% to 15% of them singletons. This chain uses TRBV7-3 with TRBJ2-1, with D tentatively TRBD2 (7 bases). Sequenced material: non-naive T cells sorted from PBMCs, taken 14 to 15 days before vaccination. This TCR derives from a man between 45 and 60 years old who received an inactivated influenza vaccine. In nucleotides, the CDR3 is TGTGCCAGCAGCTTAGGTCCGAGGGGGACTACCAATAAGCAGTTCTTC. This sequence encodes CASSLGPRGTTNKQFF.